This T cell receptor beta chain was retrieved from a study of T cells in Graves' hyperthyroidism and ophthalmopathy. The CDR3 spans 17 residues. The ends were cut back, 5 bases at V and 4 bases at J, with 21 bases in the middle. Germline V gene data show CDR1 as MNHNS and CDR2 as SASEGT. There were TCR beta CDR3 regions amplified from RNA transcripts. The TCR CDR3 first-round RT-PCR relied on the HTBI primer set. TCRdb independently ran MiXCR on the multiplex PCR reads; one entry per CDR3 protein. Among around 440,000 distinct CDR3 sequences listed, 15% to 19% were seen once. This clonotype occurred many times.

The sequence derives from a woman between 18 and 30 years old with Graves' hyperthyroidism. The specimen was blood. The V gene is TRBV6-1, the J gene TRBJ2-1, with D uncertain. The CDR3 region is CASSLTRPETEYNEQFF. Here the CDR3 DNA reads TGTGCCAGCAGTCTGACCAGACCTGAGACGGAATACAATGAGCAGTTCTTC.